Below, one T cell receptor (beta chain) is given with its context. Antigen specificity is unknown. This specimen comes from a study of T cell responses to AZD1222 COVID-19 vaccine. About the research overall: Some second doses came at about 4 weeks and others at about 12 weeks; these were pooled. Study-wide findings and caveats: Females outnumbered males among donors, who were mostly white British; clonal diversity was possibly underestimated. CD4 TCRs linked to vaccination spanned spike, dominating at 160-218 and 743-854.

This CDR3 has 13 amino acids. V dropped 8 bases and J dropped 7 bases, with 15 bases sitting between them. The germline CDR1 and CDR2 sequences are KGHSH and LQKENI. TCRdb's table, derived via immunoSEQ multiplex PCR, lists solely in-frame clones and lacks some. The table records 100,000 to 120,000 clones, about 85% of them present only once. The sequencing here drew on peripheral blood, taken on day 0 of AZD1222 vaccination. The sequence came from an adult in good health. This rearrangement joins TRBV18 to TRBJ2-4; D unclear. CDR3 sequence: CASHPPDTNIQYF. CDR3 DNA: TGTGCCAGCCATCCACCAGACACGAACATTCAGTACTTC.